This T cell receptor beta chain was recorded in a study of blood T cell repertoires in COVID-19. Germline V gives CDR1 SNHLY, CDR2 FYNNEI. CDR3 length equals 14 residues. Trimming shortened V by 3 bases and J by 2 bases, and 10 bases separated the two germline ends. This clone was counted ten times or more. Data came from immunoSEQ multiplex PCR; TCRdb stores just in-frame clones and leaves some out. This sample carries some 400,000 clones, 87% of them seen once, and the ten largest clones take 2.3%. The receptor was isolated from a woman aged 55-70 years with COVID-19, enrolled during active disease. The V gene is TRBV2, the J gene TRBJ1-1; D gene uncertain. The sequencing input was peripheral blood. Written as DNA, the CDR3 is TGTGCCAGCAGTGATTGGCAGATTAACACTGAAGCTTTCTTT. Its translation is CASSDWQINTEAFF.